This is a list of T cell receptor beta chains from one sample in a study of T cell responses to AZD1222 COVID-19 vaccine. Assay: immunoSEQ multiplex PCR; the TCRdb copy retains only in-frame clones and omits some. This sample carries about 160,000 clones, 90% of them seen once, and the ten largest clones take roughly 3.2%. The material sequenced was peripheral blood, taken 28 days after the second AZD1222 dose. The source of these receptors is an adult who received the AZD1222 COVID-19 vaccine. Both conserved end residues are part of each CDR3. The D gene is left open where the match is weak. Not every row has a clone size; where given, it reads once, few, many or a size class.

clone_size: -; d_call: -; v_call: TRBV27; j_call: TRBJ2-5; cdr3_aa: CASSSPASRETQYF; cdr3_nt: TGTGCCAGCAGTTCCCCGGCTAGTAGAGAGACCCAGTACTTC
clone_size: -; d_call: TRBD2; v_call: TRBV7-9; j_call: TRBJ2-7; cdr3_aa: CASSPRLAGYEQYF; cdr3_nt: TGTGCCAGCAGCCCCCGCCTAGCGGGATACGAGCAGTACTTC
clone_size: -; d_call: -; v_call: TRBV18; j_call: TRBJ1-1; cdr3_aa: CASSPPRRGNTEAFF; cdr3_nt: TGTGCCAGCTCACCACCGAGACGGGGGAACACTGAAGCTTTCTTT
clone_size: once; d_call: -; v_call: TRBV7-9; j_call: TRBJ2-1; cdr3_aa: CASSPLPGVQFF; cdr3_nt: TGTGCCAGCAGCCCACTCCCGGGAGTACAGTTCTTC
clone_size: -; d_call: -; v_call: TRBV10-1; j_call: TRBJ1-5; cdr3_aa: CASSEGSNQPQHF; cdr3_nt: TGCGCCAGCAGTGAGGGTAGCAATCAGCCCCAGCATTTT
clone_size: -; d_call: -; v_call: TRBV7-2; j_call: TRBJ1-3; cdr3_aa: CASSLGGSGNTIYF; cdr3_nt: TGTGCCAGCAGCTTGGGGGGAAGCGGAAACACCATATATTTT
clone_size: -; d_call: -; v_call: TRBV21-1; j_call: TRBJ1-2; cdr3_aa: CASSTGQGPNYGYTF; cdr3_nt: TGTGCCAGCAGCACCGGACAGGGACCTAACTATGGCTACACCTTC
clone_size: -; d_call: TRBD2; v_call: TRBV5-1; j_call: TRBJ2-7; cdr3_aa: CASSLAGGLSYEQYF; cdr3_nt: TGCGCCAGCAGCTTGGCGGGGGGGCTCTCCTACGAGCAGTACTTC
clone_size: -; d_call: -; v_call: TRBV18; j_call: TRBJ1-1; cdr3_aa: CASSPPKGPVAEAFF; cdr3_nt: TGTGCCAGCTCACCACCGAAGGGGCCAGTGGCTGAAGCTTTCTTT
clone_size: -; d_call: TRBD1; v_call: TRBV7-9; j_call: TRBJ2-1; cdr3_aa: CASSSRTGVVNEQFF; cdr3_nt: TGTGCCAGCAGCTCTAGGACAGGGGTTGTAAATGAGCAGTTCTTC
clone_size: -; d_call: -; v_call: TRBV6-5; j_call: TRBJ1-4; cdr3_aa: CASSTYSQVGEKLFF; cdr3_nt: TGTGCCAGCAGTACCTACTCTCAAGTCGGAGAAAAACTGTTTTTT
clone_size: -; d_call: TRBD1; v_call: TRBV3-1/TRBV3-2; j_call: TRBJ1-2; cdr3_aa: CASRTTGPGDYGYTF; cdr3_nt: TGTGCCAGCAGGACGACAGGGCCGGGGGACTATGGCTACACCTTC
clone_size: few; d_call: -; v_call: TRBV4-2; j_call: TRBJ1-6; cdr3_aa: CASSQEAADNSPLHF; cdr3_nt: TGTGCCAGCAGCCAAGAGGCAGCCGATAATTCACCCCTCCACTTT
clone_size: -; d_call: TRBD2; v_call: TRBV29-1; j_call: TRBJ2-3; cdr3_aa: CSARATSGQSTDTQYF; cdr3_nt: TGCAGCGCCCGCGCGACTAGCGGACAATCCACAGATACGCAGTATTTT